This T cell receptor (beta chain) was obtained from a study of blood T cell repertoires in COVID-19. On the study more broadly: Acute and convalescent COVID-19 samples came from the United States, Italy and Spain. Nucleic acid was either cDNA or gDNA, and it came from T cells, B-cell-depleted T cells, or PBMCs.

J gave up 1 base and V 5 bases, and 7 bases lay outside the gene matches. Germline CDR1 and CDR2: SNHLY and FYNNEI. The CDR3 runs to 15 residues. Per the original data handling: Reference gene primers were amplified, and this amplification served to estimate nucleated cell counts. Assay used: immunoSEQ multiplex PCR; TCRdb lists only in-frame clones, some missing. The V and J calls and clone size were taken over from that table, and D and trimming were inferred from the DNA. There are a few hundred thousand clones in the sample; 85% to 90% occur only once, and roughly 10% lies in the top ten. The rearrangement joins TRBV2 to TRBJ2-7; 8 bases are shared with TRBD2. The receptor comes from a woman aged 45-59 years with COVID-19, enrolled during active disease. Input material: peripheral blood. The chain's CDR3 is CASSLGRVGSYEQYF. The CDR3 nucleotides read TGTGCCAGCAGTCTCGGGAGGGTGGGATCCTACGAGCAGTACTTC.